This TCR beta chain was observed in a study of blood T cells in healthy people across ages. Then a second PCR, running about 6 to 12 cycles, was carried out with a sample-barcoded 5' primer and a J-beta primer mix. TCRdb ran MiXCR on the 5' RACE reads and lists one entry per CDR3 protein. The sample lists hundreds of thousands of distinct CDR3 sequences; 45% to 70% were seen once. Every sample gave at least 5 micrograms of total RNA when it was extracted. CDR3 length equals 12 residues. The germline gives CDR1 MNHEY, CDR2 SVGEGT. The rearrangement joins TRBV6-2 or TRBV6-3 to TRBJ2-4, with 7 bases fitting TRBD1. The end of the DNA is better explained by TRBJ2-7, so the J call may be wrong. This TCR was sampled from a middle-aged man in good health. Sequenced sample: blood. The CDR3 loop reads CASSPTGCEQYF. The CDR3 bases are TGTGCCAGCAGCCCGACAGGGTGCGAGCAGTACTTC.